The 6 T cell receptor beta chains below come from one sample, sequenced in a study of blood T cell repertoires in COVID-19. Libraries were prepared by immunoSEQ multiplex PCR; TCRdb keeps only in-frame clonotypes and omits some of them. The data hold tens of thousands of clones, with roughly four fifths observed a single time. The sequenced sample consisted of peripheral blood. These receptors all stem from a human donor in a cohort sampled during active COVID-19.

This clone was counted a single time. The chain combines TRBV6-5 with TRBJ2-5; the D gene is possibly TRBD2 (6 bases). CDR1 and CDR2 from the germline V gene are MNHEY and SVGAGI. Trimming left V 4 bases short and J 1 base short, with 10 bases between. The length of the CDR3 is 14 residues. DNA for the CDR3: TGTGCCAGCAGTTTGACTAGTTTCCAAGAGACCCAGTACTTC. Translated: CASSLTSFQETQYF.

V is TRBV2 and J is TRBJ2-3; D possibly corresponds to TRBD1 (5 bases). There are 15 residues in the CDR3. CDR1 and CDR2 from the germline V gene are SNHLY and FYNNEI. V lost 5 bases and J lost 2, with 14 bases in between. The chain's CDR3 is CASSPTAQPTDTQYF. CDR3 DNA sequence: TGTGCCAGCAGTCCGACAGCGCAGCCCACAGATACGCAGTATTTT.

This clone has just a few counts. V and J are TRBV4-1 and TRBJ2-7; perhaps TRBD1 as D (6 bases). CDR3 length equals 14 residues. The V end was cut by 6 bases, the J end by 2 bases, with 14 bases between. Germline V gives CDR1 MGHRA, CDR2 YSYEKL. CDR3 residues: CASSPRDTTYEQYF. The CDR3 DNA follows: TGCGCCAGCAGTCCCCGGGACACAACCTACGAGCAGTACTTC.

The chain has TRBV5-6 and TRBJ2-5, with TRBD2 matching over 8 bases. The ends lost 1 base at V and 1 base at J; junction bases unmatched: 3. CDR3 length equals 15 residues. In germline, CDR1 is SGHDT, CDR2 YYEEEE. This CDR3 reads CASSLMSGSQETQYF. In DNA, the CDR3 is TGTGCCAGCAGCTTGATGAGCGGGAGCCAAGAGACCCAGTACTTC.

This CDR3 is CASSPGGQGNYGYTF. In DNA form, the CDR3 reads TGTGCCAGCTCACCTGGGGGACAGGGAAACTATGGCTACACCTTC. The rearrangement uses TRBV18 and TRBJ1-2, with TRBD1 identical over 9 bases. The J segment lost 2 bases and the V segment lost 3 bases, leaving 4 bases of the junction unmatched. The CDR3 length is 15 residues. Germline-derived CDR1 and CDR2 are KGHSH and LQKENI.

The V gene is TRBV18, the J gene TRBJ1-5, with 7 bases matching TRBD1. The CDR3 loop spans 14 amino acids. The V segment lost 6 bases and the J segment 7 bases; nucleotides outside the gene matches: 9. The germline V gene encodes CDR1 KGHSH and CDR2 LQKENI. The CDR3 nucleotides are TGTGCCAGCTCCCCTCAGGGGGGTGAACAGCCCCAGCATTTT. Encoded protein: CASSPQGGEQPQHF.